This T cell receptor beta chain was obtained from a study of T cell changes during pregnancy in multiple sclerosis. V gave up 1 base and J gave up 11 bases, with 9 bases separating them. The CDR3 runs 13 residues. The germline gives CDR1 SGHTA, CDR2 FQGNSA. TCRdb's table, derived via immunoSEQ multiplex PCR, lists solely in-frame clones and lacks some. Of 70,000 to 75,000 clones listed, roughly 89% were seen once; the top ten hold around 2%. This TCR was sampled from a female donor with multiple sclerosis, enrolled in a pregnancy study. The gene calls are TRBV7-2 and TRBJ1-6; TRBD1 might be the D (5 bases). Sequenced material: peripheral blood, taken in the second trimester of pregnancy. The chain's CDR3 is CASSLGTQTPLHF. In DNA, the CDR3 is TGTGCCAGCAGCTTAGGGACACAAACACCCCTCCACTTT.